Described below is a single TCR beta chain sequence and its context. Its target is not known. The germline V gene has CDR1 SGDLS and CDR2 YYNGEE. The CDR3 length is 13 residues. The V gene lost 4 bases and the J gene lost 7 bases, with 14 bases spanning the gap. TCRdb recomputed calls from the 5' RACE reads with MiXCR, one row per CDR3 protein. The data show fewer than 200,000 distinct CDR3 sequences, 10% to 15% seen once. The data are from a study of T-cell memory formation after mild COVID-19. Whole-study results and caveats: Pre-infection memory held some responding clones, suggesting pre-existing cross-reactive T cells responded.

This TCR derives from a man between 18 and 29 years old who had mild COVID-19 (a few samples of this study predate the infection). Cell type and time point are not known. The sequencing sample was made of PBMCs or a T cell subset sorted from them (not recorded which). The gene calls are TRBV9 and TRBJ1-2; D remains ambiguous. The CDR3 DNA reads TGTGCCAGCAGCCCGTCGGCGGTGACTGGCTACACCTTC. Its translation: CASSPSAVTGYTF.